This T cell receptor beta chain was identified during a study of vaccination and CD4 T cells after COVID-19 (dated by TCRdb to between 2021 and 2022). As for the study more broadly: Every convalescent patient had a positive nasal swab PCR test for SARS-CoV-2, with mild disease in 9 or 10 patients and severe disease in one. Six males and four females were included in the convalescent cohort, with two Hispanic individuals, seven Caucasians, two Asians and one multiracial person represented. Participants got two doses of the Pfizer-BioNTech BNT162b2 vaccine (n=8) or two doses of the Moderna mRNA-1273 vaccine (n=2). Post-vaccine blood samples were collected a median of about 66 days after the second vaccine dose, ranging from about 13 to 241 days. Post-COVID blood samples from convalescent patients were collected a median of around 100 days after diagnosis, with a range of roughly 35 to 161 days. The spike-specific CD4+ TCR repertoire was compared before and after mRNA vaccination in fewer than eleven COVID-19 convalescent patients and a handful of infection-naive healthy vaccine recipients.

Relative to germline, V is 2 bases shorter and J is 3 bases shorter, with 8 bases between their ends. Taken from the germline V gene, the CDR1 and CDR2 loops are SGHAT and FQNNGV. The CDR3 runs 13 residues from the cysteine to the phenylalanine. This entry keeps only the CDR3 DNA: 39 bases, framed from base 1. What the research found in general, with its limitations: An increase in the median number of SARS-CoV-2-reactive clonotypes from approximately 20 after infection to a few dozen after vaccination was observed, but the change was not found to be significant. In convalescent patients, nearly all vaccine-specific clones (304 of 307) were found to be mono-reactive for SARS-CoV-2 spike rather than cross-reactive with common cold coronaviruses. In convalescent patients, a median around 85% of post-vaccine SARS-CoV-2-reactive clones were detected only after vaccination, and vaccine-specific priming was suggested by this finding. The study included relatively few convalescent patients and did not analyze early timepoints after natural infection.

Positive SARS-CoV-2 PCR tests in the convalescent patients dated from March to December 2020, before Alpha, Beta and Delta variants emerged in the United States. Ficoll-Paque Plus gradient centrifugation was used to isolate PBMCs from whole blood, and the isolated PBMCs were then either used fresh or cryopreserved at -140C. This clonotype was counted between two and nine times. Its antigen target is currently unknown. Base qualities are missing; no much larger clone stands one base away. Libraries were constructed by PCR. Sequenced on an Illumina iSeq 100. For the original study's pipeline: Non-productive sequences were removed, and CDR3s that did not start with C, did not end with F or W, or were shorter than 7 amino acids were discarded. Similarity between CDR3 sequences was evaluated in R version 3.6.1 using Levenshtein distances (stringdist) and unrooted phylogenetic trees (ape). Starting from the raw public reads, TCRdb applied fastp trimming at Q25, assembled clones with MiXCR and retained in-frame beta chains. Every distinct CDR3 protein forms one entry, paired with its most common genes and DNA. The V and J calls here are based on TCRdb, not the publication. This sample has about 24,000 distinct CDR3 sequences in its table, and under 65% of those were observed once. 0.8% to 1.2% of the sample belongs to the ten largest clones.

This TCR was recovered from a human donor who had recovered from COVID-19. The chain is assembled from TRBV11-2 and TRBJ2-7, and the D gene may be TRBD2, 5 bases matching. Sequenced material: CD4+ T cells from blood, taken before SARS-CoV-2 vaccination. The CDR3 protein: CASSLPGIYEQYF. The bases read TGTGCCAGCAGCTTACCGGGAATCTACGAGCAGTACTTC.